There are many counts of the clone carrying this T cell receptor (beta chain). Antigen unknown. The sample comes from a study of T-cell memory formation after mild COVID-19. Study as a whole: Largely, the TCR clusters proved donor specific.

TCR alpha and TCR beta cDNA libraries carrying sample barcodes and UMIs came from 5'RACE with constant-segment primers. TCRdb re-called the 5' RACE reads through MiXCR, storing one row per CDR3 protein. The repertoire holds over 400,000 distinct CDR3 sequences, with less than 25% as singletons. V gave up 4 bases and J gave up 6 bases, with 10 bases separating them. The CDR3 runs 12 residues. Germline CDR1 and CDR2: SQVTM and ANQGSEA. Whole-study findings and limits: Pre-infection memory held some responding clones, suggesting pre-existing cross-reactive T cells responded.

Sample: PBMCs or a T cell subset sorted from them (not recorded which). This receptor was taken from an adult woman who had mild COVID-19 (a few samples of this study predate the infection). Cell type and time point are not known. The V call is TRBV29-1, the J call TRBJ2-1; no clear D gene. This CDR3 is CSVGSGLNEQFF. The CDR3 DNA follows: TGCAGCGTTGGCTCGGGTCTCAATGAGCAGTTCTTC.